Following are 10 T cell receptor beta chains from one sample sequenced in a study of CD8+ T cells in alopecia areata. Following extraction, RNA underwent reverse transcription to cDNA, which served as the sequencing template. The repertoire was sequenced with immunoSEQ multiplex PCR; TCRdb's copy has only in-frame clones and lacks some. The sample comprises 150,000 to 200,000 clones, 50% to 70% of which are singletons, and 1.3% rests with the top ten. Treatment: oral pan-JAK inhibitor, 5-10 mg twice daily. The sample in question was CD4+ T cells sorted from blood, obtained between weeks 49 and 50, from a patient treated with tofacitinib. Every receptor here comes from a human donor with alopecia areata.

This chain joins TRBV6-5 and TRBJ1-1; maybe TRBD1 (6 bases). This CDR3 contains 15 residues. Between the trimmed V and J ends, which lost 6 bases and 0 bases, there was a span of 14 bases. Germline CDR1 reads MNHEY; CDR2 reads SVGAGI. The CDR3 region is CASRDSGALNTEAFF. Here the CDR3 DNA reads TGTGCCAGCAGAGACTCGGGGGCCTTGAACACTGAAGCTTTCTTT.

This clone was counted only a few times. The chain recombines TRBV29-1 with TRBJ1-1, with D perhaps TRBD1 (6 bases). Germline values: CDR1 SQVTM, CDR2 ANQGSEA. V dropped 4 bases and J dropped 3 bases, with 15 bases sitting between them. The CDR3 is 14 residues long. CDR3: CSVGALRGDTEAFF. DNA of the CDR3: TGCAGCGTTGGGGCACTCAGGGGAGACACTGAAGCTTTCTTT.

The table lists this clone with a count of one. This chain joins TRBV2 and TRBJ1-5; maybe TRBD1 (5 bases). The germline CDR1 and CDR2 sequences are SNHLY and FYNNEI. The CDR3 is made up of 14 amino acids. V dropped 6 bases and J dropped 3 bases, with 12 bases sitting between them. In DNA, the CDR3 is TGTGCCAGCAGCAACGGGGACTACAATCAGCCCCAGCATTTT. Amino acids: CASSNGDYNQPQHF.

This clone was picked up a small number of times. The chain links TRBV29-1 to TRBJ1-4; 7 bases agree with TRBD1. Per the germline V gene, CDR1 is SQVTM and CDR2 is ANQGSEA. J was trimmed by 10 bases and V by 4 bases; bases with no gene match: 9. This CDR3 contains 13 residues. The CDR3 region is CSVVFDQGGKLFF. The CDR3 nucleotides are TGCAGCGTTGTCTTCGATCAGGGGGGAAAACTGTTTTTT.

Details on this clone: Different DNA sequences within this sample yield the same CDR3. The chain couples TRBV30 to TRBJ1-1; tentatively, D is TRBD1 (5 bases). The CDR3 is 13 residues long. V lost 0 bases to trimming and J lost 3 bases, with 8 bases between them. The V gene's germline CDR1 is GTSNPN and CDR2 SVGIG (reference sequence). This CDR3 is CAWSVLGDTEAFF. CDR3 nucleotide sequence: TGTGCCTGGAGTGTACTGGGGGACACTGAAGCTTTCTTT.

The rearrangement uses TRBV29-1 and TRBJ1-2, with no clear D. Trimming pared 1 base from V and 7 bases from J, leaving 10 bases between. The CDR3 has 12 residues. The germline V gene has CDR1 SQVTM and CDR2 ANQGSEA. Here the CDR3 DNA reads TGCAGCGTTGAAGCCGCGGAGGGTGGCTACACCTTC. Its translation: CSVEAAEGGYTF. The whole variable domain, remainder taken from reference TRBV29-1 and TRBJ1-2, is SAVISQKPSRDICQRGTSLTIQCQVDSQVTMMFWYRQQPGQSLTLIATANQGSEATYESGFVIDKFPISRPNLTFSTLTVSNMSPEDSSIYLCSVEAAEGGYTFGSGTRLTVV.

This clone appeared a single time. The rearrangement links TRBV9 to TRBJ1-1; no definite D call. V lost 0 bases to trimming and J lost 5 bases, with 5 bases between them. The CDR3 runs to 12 residues. Per germline, CDR1 SGDLS and CDR2 YYNGEE. The CDR3 region has the DNA TGTGCCAGCAGCGTAGCGGAGACTGAAGCTTTCTTT. Translating it yields CASSVAETEAFF. Complete variable domain (other parts from reference TRBV9 and TRBJ1-1): DSGVTQTPKHLITATGQRVTLRCSPRSGDLSVYWYQQSLDQGLQFLIQYYNGEERAKGNILERFSAQQFPDLHSELNLSSLELGDSALYFCASSVAETEAFFGQGTRLTVV.

This clone was counted between two and nine times. The chain is built from TRBV7-2 and TRBJ1-6, with TRBD1 identical over 8 bases. This CDR3 comprises 16 residues. The germline CDR1 and CDR2 sequences are SGHTA and FQGNSA. Unmatched junction bases numbered 2, after V lost 2 bases and J lost 2 bases. In DNA, the CDR3 is TGTGCCAGCAGCTTACAGGGGGCGGCCTATAATTCACCCCTCCACTTT. This codes for CASSLQGAAYNSPLHF. The variable domain in full, completed from reference TRBV7-2 and TRBJ1-6, reads GAGVSQSPSNKVTEKGKDVELRCDPISGHTALYWYRQSLGQGLEFLIYFQGNSAPDKSGLPSDRFSAERTGGSVSTLTIQRTQQEDSAVYLCASSLQGAAYNSPLHFGNGTRLTVT.

The chain has TRBV5-1 and TRBJ2-1; either TRBD1 or TRBD2 may supply D (5 bases each). V dropped 1 base and J dropped 9 bases, with 14 bases sitting between them. In germline, CDR1 is SGHRS, CDR2 YFSETQ. The CDR3 sequence is 14 residues long. As DNA, the CDR3 is TGCGCCAGCAGCTTGCCCGGGGCGATCAGTGAGCAGTTCTTC. It codes for CASSLPGAISEQFF.

This chain joins TRBV5-1 and TRBJ2-1; D unresolved. The V and J ends lost 0 bases and 4 bases respectively, with 5 bases between them. The CDR3 runs 13 residues. Germline CDR1 SGHRS, CDR2 YFSETQ. In DNA, the CDR3 is TGCGCCAGCAGCTTGGGCCAGTACAATGAGCAGTTCTTC. As protein: CASSLGQYNEQFF.